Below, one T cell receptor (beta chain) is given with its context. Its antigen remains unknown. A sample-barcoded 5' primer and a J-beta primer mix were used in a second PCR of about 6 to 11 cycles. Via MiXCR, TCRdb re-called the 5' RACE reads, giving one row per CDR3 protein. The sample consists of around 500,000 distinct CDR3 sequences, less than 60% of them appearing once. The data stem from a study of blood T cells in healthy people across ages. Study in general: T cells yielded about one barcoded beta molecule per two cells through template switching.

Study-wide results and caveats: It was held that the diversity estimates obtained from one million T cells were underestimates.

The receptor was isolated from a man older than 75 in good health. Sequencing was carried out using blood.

CDR3 bases: TGCAGTGCCTTTGCGACGGGTCGGGGCAATGAGCAGTTCTTC. Translating it yields CSAFATGRGNEQFF. The rearrangement links TRBV20-1 to TRBJ2-1, with D possibly being TRBD2 (5 bases). Germline V gene sequence: CDR1 DFQATT, CDR2 SNEGSKA (reference sequence). Trimming took off 6 bases at V and 6 bases at J, with 18 bases between the two ends. The CDR3 totals 14 residues.